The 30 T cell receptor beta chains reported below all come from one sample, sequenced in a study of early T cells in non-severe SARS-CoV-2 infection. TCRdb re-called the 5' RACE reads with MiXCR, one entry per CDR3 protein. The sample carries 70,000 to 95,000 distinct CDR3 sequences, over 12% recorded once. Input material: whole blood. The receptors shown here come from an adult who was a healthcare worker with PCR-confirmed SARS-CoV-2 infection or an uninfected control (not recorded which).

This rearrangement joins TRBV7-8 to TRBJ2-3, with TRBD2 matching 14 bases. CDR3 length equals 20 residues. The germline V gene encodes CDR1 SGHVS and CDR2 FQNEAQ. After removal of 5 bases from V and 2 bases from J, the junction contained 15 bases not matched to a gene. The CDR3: CASSTYKEGTSGGHTDTQYF. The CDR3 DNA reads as TGTGCCAGCAGCACCTATAAAGAGGGGACTAGCGGGGGTCACACAGATACGCAGTATTTT.

Here the CDR3 DNA reads TGCAGCGTTGAAGATCCCAGGAGTGAATATCAGCCCCAGCATTTT. Translating it yields CSVEDPRSEYQPQHF. The J gene is TRBJ1-5, the V gene TRBV29-1; unclear D gene. The V gene lost 0 bases and the J gene lost 5 bases, with 14 bases spanning the gap. CDR3 length equals 15 residues. Germline-derived CDR1 and CDR2 are SQVTM and ANQGSEA.

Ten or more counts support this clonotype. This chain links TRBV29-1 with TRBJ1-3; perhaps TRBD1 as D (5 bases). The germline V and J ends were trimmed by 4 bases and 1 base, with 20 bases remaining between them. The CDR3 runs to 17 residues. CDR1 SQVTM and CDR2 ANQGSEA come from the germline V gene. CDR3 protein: CSVVGVTATPSGNTIYF. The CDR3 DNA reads TGCAGCGTTGTGGGGGTGACAGCAACCCCATCTGGAAACACCATATATTTT.

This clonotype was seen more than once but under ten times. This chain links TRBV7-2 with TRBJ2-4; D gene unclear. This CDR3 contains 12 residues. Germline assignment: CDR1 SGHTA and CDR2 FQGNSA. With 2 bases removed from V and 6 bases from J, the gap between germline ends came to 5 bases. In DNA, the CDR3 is TGTGCCAGCAGCTTATCCGGAAACATTCAGTACTTC. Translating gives CASSLSGNIQYF.

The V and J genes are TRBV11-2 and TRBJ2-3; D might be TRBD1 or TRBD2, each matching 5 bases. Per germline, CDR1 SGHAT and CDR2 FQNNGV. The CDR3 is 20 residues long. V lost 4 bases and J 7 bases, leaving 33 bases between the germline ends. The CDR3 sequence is CASSSRNTGTVLGEVNTQYF. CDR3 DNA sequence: TGTGCCAGCAGCTCCAGAAACACTGGGACGGTTTTGGGAGAAGTAAATACGCAGTATTTT.

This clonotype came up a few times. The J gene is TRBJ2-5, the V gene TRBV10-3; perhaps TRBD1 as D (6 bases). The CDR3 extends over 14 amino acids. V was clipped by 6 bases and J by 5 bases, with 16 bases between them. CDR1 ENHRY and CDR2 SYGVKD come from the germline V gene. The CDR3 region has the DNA TGTGCCATCAGGTCAGCCACAGGGCCGGAGACCCAGTACTTC. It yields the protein CAIRSATGPETQYF.

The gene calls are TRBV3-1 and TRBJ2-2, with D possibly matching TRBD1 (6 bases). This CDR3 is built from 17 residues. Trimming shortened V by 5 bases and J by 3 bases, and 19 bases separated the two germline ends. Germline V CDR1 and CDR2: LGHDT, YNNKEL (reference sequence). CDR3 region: CASSSRYRVVDTGELFF. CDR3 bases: TGTGCCAGCAGCTCACGGTACAGGGTTGTGGACACCGGGGAGCTGTTTTTT.

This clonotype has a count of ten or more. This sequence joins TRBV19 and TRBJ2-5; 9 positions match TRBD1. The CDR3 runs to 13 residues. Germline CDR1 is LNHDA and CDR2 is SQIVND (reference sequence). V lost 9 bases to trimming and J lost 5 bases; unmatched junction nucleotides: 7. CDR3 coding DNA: TGTGCCAGCTTGGACAGGGGTGAGGAGACCCAGTACTTC. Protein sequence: CASLDRGEETQYF.

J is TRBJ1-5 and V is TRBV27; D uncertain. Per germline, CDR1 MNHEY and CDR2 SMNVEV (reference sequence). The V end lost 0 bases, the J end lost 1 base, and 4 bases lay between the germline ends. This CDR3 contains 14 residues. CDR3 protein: CASSLSGSNQPQHF. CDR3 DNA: TGTGCCAGCAGTTTATCGGGGAGCAATCAGCCCCAGCATTTT.

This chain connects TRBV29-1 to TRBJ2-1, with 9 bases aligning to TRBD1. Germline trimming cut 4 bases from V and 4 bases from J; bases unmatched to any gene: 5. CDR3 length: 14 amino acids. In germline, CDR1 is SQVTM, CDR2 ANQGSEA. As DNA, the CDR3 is TGCAGCGTTGCGGTGGGACAGGGTTACAATGAGCAGTTCTTC. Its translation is CSVAVGQGYNEQFF.

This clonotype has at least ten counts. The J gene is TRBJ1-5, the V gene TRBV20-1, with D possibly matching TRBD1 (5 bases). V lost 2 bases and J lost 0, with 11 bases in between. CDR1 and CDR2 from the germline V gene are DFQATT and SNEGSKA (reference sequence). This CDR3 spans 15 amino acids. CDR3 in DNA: TGCAGTGCTAGATGGGACGGGAATAGCAATCAGCCCCAGCATTTT. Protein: CSARWDGNSNQPQHF.

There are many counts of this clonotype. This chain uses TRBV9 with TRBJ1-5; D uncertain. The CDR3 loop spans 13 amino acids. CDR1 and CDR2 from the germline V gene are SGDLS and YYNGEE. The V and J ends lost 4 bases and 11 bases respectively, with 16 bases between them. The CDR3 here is CASSTYPTGTQHF. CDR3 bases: TGTGCCAGCAGCACATATCCGACCGGGACCCAGCATTTT.

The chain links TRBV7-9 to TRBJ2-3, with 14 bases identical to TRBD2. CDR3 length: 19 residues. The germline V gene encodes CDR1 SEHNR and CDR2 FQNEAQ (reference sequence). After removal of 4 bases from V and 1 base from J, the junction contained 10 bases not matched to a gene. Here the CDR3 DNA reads TGTGCCAGCAGCTCCGCCGGGACTAGCGGGGGTTCACGCACAGATACGCAGTATTTT. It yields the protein CASSSAGTSGGSRTDTQYF. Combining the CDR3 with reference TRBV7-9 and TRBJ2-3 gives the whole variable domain DTGVSQNPRHKITKRGQNVTFRCDPISEHNRLYWYRQTLGQGPEFLTYFQNEAQLEKSRLLSDRFSAERPKGSFSTLEIQRTEQGDSAMYLCASSSAGTSGGSRTDTQYFGPGTRLTVL.

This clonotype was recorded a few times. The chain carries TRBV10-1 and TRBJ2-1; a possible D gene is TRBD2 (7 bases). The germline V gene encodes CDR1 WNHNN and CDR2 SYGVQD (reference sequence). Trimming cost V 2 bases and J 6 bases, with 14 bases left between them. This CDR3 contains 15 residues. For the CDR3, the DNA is TGCGCCAGCAGTGAGCGGGGGGCCCGCCCCAATGAGCAGTTCTTC. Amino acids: CASSERGARPNEQFF.

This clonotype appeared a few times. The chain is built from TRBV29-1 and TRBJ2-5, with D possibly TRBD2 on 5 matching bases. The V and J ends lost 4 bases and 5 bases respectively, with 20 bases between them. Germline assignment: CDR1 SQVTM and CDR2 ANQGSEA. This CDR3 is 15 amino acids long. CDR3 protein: CSVGSEEEFGETQYF. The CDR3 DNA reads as TGCAGCGTTGGATCCGAGGAGGAGTTCGGTGAGACCCAGTACTTC.

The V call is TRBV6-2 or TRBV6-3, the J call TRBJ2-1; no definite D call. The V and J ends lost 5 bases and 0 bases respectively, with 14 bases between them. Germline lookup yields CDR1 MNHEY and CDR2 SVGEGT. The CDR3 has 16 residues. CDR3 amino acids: CASSPRTFISYNEQFF. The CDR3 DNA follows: TGTGCCAGCAGTCCCAGGACGTTTATCTCCTACAATGAGCAGTTCTTC.

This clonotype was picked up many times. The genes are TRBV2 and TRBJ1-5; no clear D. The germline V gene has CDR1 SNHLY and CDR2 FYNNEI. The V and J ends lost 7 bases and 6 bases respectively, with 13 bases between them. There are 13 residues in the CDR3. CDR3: CASTGQDPQPQHF. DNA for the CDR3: TGTGCCAGCACTGGGCAGGACCCTCAGCCCCAGCATTTT.

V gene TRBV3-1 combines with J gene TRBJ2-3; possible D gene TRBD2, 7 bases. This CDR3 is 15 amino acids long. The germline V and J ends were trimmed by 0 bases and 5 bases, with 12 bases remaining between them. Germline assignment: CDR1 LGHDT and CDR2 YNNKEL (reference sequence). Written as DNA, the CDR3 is TGTGCCAGCAGCCAAGAATCGGGGGGCAGAGATACGCAGTATTTT. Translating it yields CASSQESGGRDTQYF.

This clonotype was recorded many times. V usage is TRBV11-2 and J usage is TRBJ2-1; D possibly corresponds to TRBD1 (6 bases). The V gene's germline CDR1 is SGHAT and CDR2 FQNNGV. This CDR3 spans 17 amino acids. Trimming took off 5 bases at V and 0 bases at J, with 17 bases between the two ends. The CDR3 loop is CASSPSWGLGSYNEQFF. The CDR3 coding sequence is TGTGCCAGCAGCCCCAGCTGGGGGCTAGGCTCCTACAATGAGCAGTTCTTC.

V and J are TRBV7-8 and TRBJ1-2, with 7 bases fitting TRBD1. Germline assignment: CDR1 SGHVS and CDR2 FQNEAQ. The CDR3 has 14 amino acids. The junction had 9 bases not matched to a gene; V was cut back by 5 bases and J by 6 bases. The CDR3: CASSPRDRFNGYTF. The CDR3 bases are TGTGCCAGCAGCCCCAGGGACAGATTTAATGGCTACACCTTC. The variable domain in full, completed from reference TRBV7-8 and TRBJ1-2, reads GAGVSQSPRYKVAKRGQDVALRCDPISGHVSLFWYQQALGQGPEFLTYFQNEAQLDKSGLPSDRFFAERPEGSVSTLKIQRTQQEDSAVYLCASSPRDRFNGYTFGSGTRLTVV.

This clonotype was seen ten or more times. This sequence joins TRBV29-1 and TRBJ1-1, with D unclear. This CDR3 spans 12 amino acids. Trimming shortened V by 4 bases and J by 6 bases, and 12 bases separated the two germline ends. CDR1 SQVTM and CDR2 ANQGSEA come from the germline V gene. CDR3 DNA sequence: TGCAGCGTTGGTACTAGCTCCGCTGAAGCTTTCTTT. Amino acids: CSVGTSSAEAFF. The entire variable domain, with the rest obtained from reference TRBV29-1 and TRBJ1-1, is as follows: SAVISQKPSRDICQRGTSLTIQCQVDSQVTMMFWYRQQPGQSLTLIATANQGSEATYESGFVIDKFPISRPNLTFSTLTVSNMSPEDSSIYLCSVGTSSAEAFFGQGTRLTVV.

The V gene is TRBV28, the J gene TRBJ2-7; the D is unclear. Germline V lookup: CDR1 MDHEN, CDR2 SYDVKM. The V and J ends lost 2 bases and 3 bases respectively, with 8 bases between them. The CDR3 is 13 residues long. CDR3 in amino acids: CASSLGVLYEQYV. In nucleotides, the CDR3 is TGTGCCAGCAGTTTAGGGGTACTCTACGAGCAGTACGTC.

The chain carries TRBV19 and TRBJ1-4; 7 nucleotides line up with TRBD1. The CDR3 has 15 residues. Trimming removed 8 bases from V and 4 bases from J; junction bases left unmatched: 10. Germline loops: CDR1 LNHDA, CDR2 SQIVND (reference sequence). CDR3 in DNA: TGTGCCAGTCCTCTCGCCGGGACAGATAATGAAAAACTGTTTTTT. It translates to CASPLAGTDNEKLFF.

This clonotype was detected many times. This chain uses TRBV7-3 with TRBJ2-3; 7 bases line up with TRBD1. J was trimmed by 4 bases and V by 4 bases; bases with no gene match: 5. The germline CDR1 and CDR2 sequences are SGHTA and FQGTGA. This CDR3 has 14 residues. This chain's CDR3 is CASSSGTASDTQYF. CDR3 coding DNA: TGTGCCAGCAGCTCCGGGACAGCGTCAGATACGCAGTATTTT. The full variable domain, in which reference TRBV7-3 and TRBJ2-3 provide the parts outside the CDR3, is GAGVSQTPSNKVTEKGKYVELRCDPISGHTALYWYRQSLGQGPEFLIYFQGTGAADDSGLPNDRFFAVRPEGSVSTLKIQRTERGDSAVYLCASSSGTASDTQYFGPGTRLTVL.

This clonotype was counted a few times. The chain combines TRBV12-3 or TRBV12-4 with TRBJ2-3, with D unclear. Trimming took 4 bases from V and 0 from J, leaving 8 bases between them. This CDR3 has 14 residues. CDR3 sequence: CASSSRLSTDTQYF. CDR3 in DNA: TGTGCCAGCAGTTCCCGACTTAGCACAGATACGCAGTATTTT.

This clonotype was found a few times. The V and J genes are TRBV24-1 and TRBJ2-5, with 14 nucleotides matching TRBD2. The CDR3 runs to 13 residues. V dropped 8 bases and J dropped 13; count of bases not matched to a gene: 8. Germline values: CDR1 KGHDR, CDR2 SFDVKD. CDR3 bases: TGTGCCACCACCGGGACTAGCGGGGGCCAAACGTACTTC. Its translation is CATTGTSGGQTYF.

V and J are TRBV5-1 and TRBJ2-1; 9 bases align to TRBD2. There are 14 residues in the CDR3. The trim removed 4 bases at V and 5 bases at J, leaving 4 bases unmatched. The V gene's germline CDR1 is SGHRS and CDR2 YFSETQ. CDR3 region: CASSRGGADNEQFF. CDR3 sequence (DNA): TGCGCCAGCAGCCGCGGGGGGGCCGACAATGAGCAGTTCTTC. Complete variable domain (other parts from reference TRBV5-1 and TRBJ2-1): KAGVTQTPRYLIKTRGQQVTLSCSPISGHRSVSWYQQTPGQGLQFLFEYFSETQRNKGNFPGRFSGRQFSNSRSEMNVSTLELGDSALYLCASSRGGADNEQFFGPGTRLTVL.

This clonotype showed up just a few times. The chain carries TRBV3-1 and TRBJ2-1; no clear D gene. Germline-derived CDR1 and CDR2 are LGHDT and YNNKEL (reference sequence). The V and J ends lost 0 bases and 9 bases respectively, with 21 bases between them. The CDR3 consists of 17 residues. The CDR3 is CASSQDNRQVLTAEQFF. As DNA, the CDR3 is TGTGCCAGCAGCCAAGATAATCGTCAGGTCCTTACCGCTGAGCAGTTCTTC.

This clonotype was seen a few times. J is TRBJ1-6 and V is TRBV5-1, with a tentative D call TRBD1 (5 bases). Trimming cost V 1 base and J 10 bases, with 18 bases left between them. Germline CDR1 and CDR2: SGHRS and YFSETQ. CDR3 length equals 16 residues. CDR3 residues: CASSLSGSVGESPLHF. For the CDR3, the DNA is TGCGCCAGCAGCTTGTCGGGGAGCGTGGGGGAATCACCCCTCCACTTT.

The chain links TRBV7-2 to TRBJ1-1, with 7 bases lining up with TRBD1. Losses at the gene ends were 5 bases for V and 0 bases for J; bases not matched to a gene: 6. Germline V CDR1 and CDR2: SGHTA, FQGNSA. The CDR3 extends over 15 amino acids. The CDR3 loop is CASSPQGQMNTEAFF. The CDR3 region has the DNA TGTGCCAGCAGCCCACAGGGACAGATGAACACTGAAGCTTTCTTT.